Below are 16 T cell receptor beta chains sequenced from a single sample in a study of blood T cell repertoires in COVID-19. Profiling relied on immunoSEQ multiplex PCR, and the TCRdb table lists in-frame clones only, not all of them. Of some 200,000 clones listed, approximately 75% are singletons. Sequencing input: PBMCs or T cells enriched from blood (not recorded which). These receptors were taken from a man in his forties or fifties who had recovered from COVID-19.

This clone was detected only once. The chain couples TRBV3-1 (or the pseudogene TRBV3-2) to TRBJ2-5, with TRBD2 matching over 15 bases. The CDR3 extends over 16 amino acids. The germline gives CDR1 LGHDT, CDR2 YNNKEL (reference sequence). Trimming cost V 8 bases and J 0 bases; bases outside gene matches: 4. The CDR3 protein is CASGGLAGGNQETQYF. The DNA for the CDR3 is TGTGCCAGCGGGGGACTAGCGGGGGGTAACCAAGAGACCCAGTACTTC.

The chain combines TRBV9 with TRBJ2-7; TRBD1 matches at 7 bases. V was pared by 4 bases and J by 0 bases, with 7 bases of the junction left unmatched. Germline values: CDR1 SGDLS, CDR2 YYNGEE. This CDR3 spans 15 amino acids. The CDR3 nucleotides are TGTGCCAGCAGCCCGGAAGGGACAGTCTCCTACGAGCAGTACTTC. As protein: CASSPEGTVSYEQYF. The entire variable domain, with the rest obtained from reference TRBV9 and TRBJ2-7, is as follows: DSGVTQTPKHLITATGQRVTLRCSPRSGDLSVYWYQQSLDQGLQFLIQYYNGEERAKGNILERFSAQQFPDLHSELNLSSLELGDSALYFCASSPEGTVSYEQYFGPGTRLTVT.

The chain employs TRBV11-2 and TRBJ2-7, with 9 bases fitting TRBD1. The CDR3 contains 16 residues. With 1 base clipped from V and 2 bases from J, the junction kept 6 bases outside the gene matches. Germline V lookup: CDR1 SGHAT, CDR2 FQNNGV. The CDR3, as DNA: TGTGCCAGCAGCTTAGTTGGGACAGGGCGTACCTACGAGCAGTACTTC. As protein: CASSLVGTGRTYEQYF.

This clone was observed a few times. The chain links TRBV7-3 to TRBJ1-1; D not certain. The CDR3 spans 14 residues. The V gene's germline CDR1 is SGHTA and CDR2 FQGTGA. The V end lost 2 bases, the J end lost 7 bases, and 14 bases lay between the germline ends. The CDR3: CASSLWAGEHEAFF. The CDR3 DNA is TGTGCCAGCAGCTTATGGGCCGGCGAACATGAAGCTTTCTTT.

CDR3 DNA sequence: TGTGCCAGCAGCTTGGTGCCAGGCAATCAGCCCCAGCATTTT. Amino acid sequence: CASSLVPGNQPQHF. The V call is TRBV5-5, the J call TRBJ1-5; D remains ambiguous. The CDR3 runs 14 residues. V was shortened by 0 bases and J by 2 bases, with 6 bases between the two germline ends. Germline lookup yields CDR1 SGHKS and CDR2 YYEKEE (reference sequence).

This clone occurred a few times. The J gene is TRBJ2-1, the V gene TRBV18; D might be TRBD1 (5 bases). Trimming removed 6 bases from V and 7 bases from J, with 10 bases in between. This CDR3 spans 12 amino acids. Germline assignment: CDR1 KGHSH and CDR2 LQKENI. This CDR3 is CASSQGFNEQFF. The CDR3 bases are TGTGCCAGCTCCCAGGGTTTTAATGAGCAGTTCTTC.

The rearrangement joins TRBV10-3 to TRBJ1-4; TRBD1 might be the D (5 bases). The V and J ends lost 2 bases and 3 bases respectively, with 10 bases between them. Germline CDR1 is ENHRY and CDR2 is SYGVKD. The CDR3 sequence is 15 residues long. The CDR3 nucleotides read TGTGCCATCAGTGAGGGGGCTGCCCCTAATGAAAAACTGTTTTTT. It translates to CAISEGAAPNEKLFF.

This chain joins TRBV4-1 and TRBJ2-2; 10 positions agree with TRBD1. The CDR3 has 17 residues. V lost 1 base to trimming and J lost 7 bases; unmatched junction nucleotides: 9. From germline, CDR1 is MGHRA and CDR2 YSYEKL. The CDR3 sequence: CASSQVLTGGLNGELFF. CDR3 nucleotide sequence: TGCGCCAGCAGCCAAGTGCTGACAGGGGGCTTGAACGGGGAGCTGTTTTTT.

The chain carries TRBV6-6 and TRBJ2-7; D is undetermined. The length of the CDR3 is 13 residues. Per the germline V gene, CDR1 is MNHNY and CDR2 is SVGAGI (reference sequence). Trimming pared 1 base from V and 4 bases from J, leaving 8 bases between. In nucleotides, the CDR3 is TGTGCCAGCAGTTACTTAGACATGTACGAGCAGTACTTC. This translates into CASSYLDMYEQYF.

The J gene is TRBJ1-2, the V gene TRBV11-2; D possibly corresponds to TRBD1 (5 bases). Deletions cut 0 bases from V and 4 bases from J, with 6 bases between. The germline V gene has CDR1 SGHAT and CDR2 FQNNGV. The CDR3 sequence is 13 residues long. The CDR3 loop is CASSLDGGYGYTF. In nucleotides, the CDR3 is TGTGCCAGCAGCTTAGACGGGGGCTATGGCTACACCTTC.

This sequence joins TRBV7-3 and TRBJ1-6; maybe TRBD1 (5 bases). Germline V gene data show CDR1 as SGHTA and CDR2 as FQGTGA. CDR3 length: 15 residues. V gave up 3 bases and J gave up 7 bases, with 13 bases separating them. As DNA, the CDR3 is TGTGCCAGCAGCTTGACAGCCGCCTCCAATTCACCCCTCCACTTT. This encodes CASSLTAASNSPLHF.

The chain recombines TRBV18 with TRBJ2-1; 14 bases agree with TRBD2. From germline, CDR1 is KGHSH and CDR2 LQKENI. Trimming removed 0 bases from V and 15 bases from J; junction bases left unmatched: 10. This CDR3 is 16 amino acids long. The CDR3 nucleotides read TGTGCCAGCTCACCACCCGGACTAGCGGGAGGCACTCGGTTGTTCTTC. This encodes CASSPPGLAGGTRLFF.

This clone has more than one count but fewer than ten. The gene calls are TRBV4-1 and TRBJ2-1; 10 bases line up with TRBD2. The V and J ends lost 0 bases and 5 bases, in that order; junction bases with no gene match: 4. Germline lookup yields CDR1 MGHRA and CDR2 YSYEKL. This CDR3 has 16 residues. The CDR3 is CASSQDGTSDNNEQFF. CDR3 DNA sequence: TGCGCCAGCAGCCAAGATGGGACTAGCGACAACAATGAGCAGTTCTTC.

In its sample, this clone was seen a few times. The chain links TRBV6-2 or TRBV6-3 to TRBJ1-5; possible D gene TRBD1, 5 bases. The ends were cut back, 0 bases at V and 2 bases at J, with 8 bases in the middle. The CDR3 length is 15 residues. Germline values: CDR1 MNHEY, CDR2 SVGEGT. The CDR3 coding sequence is TGTGCCAGCAGTTACTCCGGGGGTCGCAATCAGCCCCAGCATTTT. It translates to CASSYSGGRNQPQHF.

Details on this clone: Other DNA sequences from this sample encode an identical CDR3 as well. V is TRBV2 and J is TRBJ2-2, with 7 bases that match TRBD1. Germline V gives CDR1 SNHLY, CDR2 FYNNEI. This CDR3 region has 14 residues. V lost 7 bases, J lost 5 bases, and 7 bases stayed unmatched. CDR3 in DNA: TGTGCCAGCACTCGACAGGGTGGAACCGGGGAGCTGTTTTTT. This translates into CASTRQGGTGELFF.

In nucleotides, the CDR3 is TGTGCCAGCAGGGACAGGGGAACGGGTCAGCCCCAGCATTTT. Translated: CASRDRGTGQPQHF. The chain has TRBV19 and TRBJ1-5; 10 nucleotides match TRBD1. The J segment lost 6 bases and the V segment lost 9 bases, leaving 8 bases of the junction unmatched. CDR1 and CDR2 (germline): LNHDA, SQIVND (reference sequence). The CDR3 has 14 residues.